This T cell receptor beta chain was captured in a study of T-cell reconstitution after alpha-beta-depleted transplantation in children. TCRbeta library construction was performed incorporating unique molecular identifiers. Via MiXCR, TCRdb re-called the PCR reads, giving one row per CDR3 protein. Counted here are fewer than 400,000 distinct CDR3 sequences, about a fifth occurring once; the ten biggest clones make up 3.8%. In this sample, this clonotype turned up many times. This TCR was recovered from a human donor who donated a stem cell graft to a child with acute myeloid leukemia. Source: PBMCs from the stem cell graft donor, taken from the stem cell graft.

Here the CDR3 reads CASSPPGQGNEQFF. CDR3 sequence (DNA): TGTGCCAGCAGTCCACCGGGACAGGGCAATGAGCAGTTCTTC. The chain couples TRBV12-3 or TRBV12-4 to TRBJ2-1, with 9 bases lining up with TRBD1. CDR3 length: 14 amino acids. The V and J ends lost 5 bases and 6 bases, in that order; junction bases with no gene match: 5.